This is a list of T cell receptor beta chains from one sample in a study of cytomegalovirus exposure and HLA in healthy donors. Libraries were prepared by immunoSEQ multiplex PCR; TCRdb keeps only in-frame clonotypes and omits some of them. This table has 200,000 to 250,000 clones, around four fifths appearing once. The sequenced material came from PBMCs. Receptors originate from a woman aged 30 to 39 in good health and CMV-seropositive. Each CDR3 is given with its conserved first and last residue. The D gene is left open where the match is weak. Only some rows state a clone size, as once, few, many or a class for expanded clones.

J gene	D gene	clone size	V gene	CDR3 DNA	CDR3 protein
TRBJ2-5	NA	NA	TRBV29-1	TGCAGCCTTTCGAGGAGCAGCCAAGAGACCCAGTACTTC	CSLSRSSQETQYF
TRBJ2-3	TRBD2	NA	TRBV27	TGTGCCAGCAGCCCCTCGGGACTAGCGGGATGGGCAGATACGCAGTATTTT	CASSPSGLAGWADTQYF
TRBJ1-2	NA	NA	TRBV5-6	TGTGCCAGCAGCTTGAATCCAGGGAGTTATGGCTACACCTTC	CASSLNPGSYGYTF
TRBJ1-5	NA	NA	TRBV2	TGTGCCAGCAGTGGAGATGCGGGGAGTGGCAATCAGCCCCAGCATTTT	CASSGDAGSGNQPQHF
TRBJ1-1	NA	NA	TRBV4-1	TGCGCCAGCAGCCTAGTGGGGGGGGCGGACACTGAAGCTTTCTTT	CASSLVGGADTEAFF
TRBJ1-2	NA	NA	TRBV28	TGTGCCAGCAGTTACTCGCACGGAGCTAACTATGGCTACACCTTC	CASSYSHGANYGYTF
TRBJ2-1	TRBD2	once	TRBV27	TGTGCCAGCTCCACCGGGGGGATTGAGCAGTTCTTC	CASSTGGIEQFF
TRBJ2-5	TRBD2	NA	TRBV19	TGTGCCAGTCGCCTAGCGGGAGGCCAAGAGACCCAGTACTTC	CASRLAGGQETQYF
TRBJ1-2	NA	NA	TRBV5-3	TGTGCCAGAAGCTTCATTACCGGCGACTATGGCTACACCTTC	CARSFITGDYGYTF
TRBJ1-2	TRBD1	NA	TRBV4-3	TGCGCCAGCAGCCCAGGCCTTTCAGGGGGCTATGGCTACACCTTC	CASSPGLSGGYGYTF
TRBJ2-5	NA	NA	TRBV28	TGTGCCAGCAGTATTTTTGCCCTCGGGCCCCCCTCTTACCAGTACTTC	CASSIFALGPPSYQYF
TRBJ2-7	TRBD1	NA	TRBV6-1	TGTGCCAGCAGTCCCCGGACAGGCTACGAGCAGTACTTC	CASSPRTGYEQYF
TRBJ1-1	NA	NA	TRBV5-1	TGCGCCAGCAGCGCGCGGACAGCGATGAACACTGAAGCTTTCTTT	CASSARTAMNTEAFF
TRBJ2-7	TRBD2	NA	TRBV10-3	TGTGCCATCAGTGTAGGAGCGGGAGTCGGATACGAGCAGTACTTC	CAISVGAGVGYEQYF
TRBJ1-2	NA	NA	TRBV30	TGTGCCTGGAGTGGTGGGGTCCATGGCTACACCTTC	CAWSGGVHGYTF
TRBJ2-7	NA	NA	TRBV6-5	TGTGCCAGCAGCCAAACTAGGAGCGAGCAGTACTTC	CASSQTRSEQYF
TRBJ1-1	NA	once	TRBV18	TGTGCCAGCTCACCAATGACAGTGAACACTGAAGCTTTCTTT	CASSPMTVNTEAFF
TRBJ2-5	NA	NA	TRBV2	TGTGCCAGCAGTTCCCGGTACCAAGAGACCCAGTACTTC	CASSSRYQETQYF
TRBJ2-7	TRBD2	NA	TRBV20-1	TGCAGTGCGGCGGGAGCCTACGAGCAGTACTTC	CSAAGAYEQYF
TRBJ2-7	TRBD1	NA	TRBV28	TGTGCCAGCAGTTGGGGGACAGGGGTCTTCTACGAGCAGTACTTC	CASSWGTGVFYEQYF
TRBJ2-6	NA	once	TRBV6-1	TGTGCCAGCAATTCCTTAGGATCTGGGGCCAACGTCCTGACTTTC	CASNSLGSGANVLTF
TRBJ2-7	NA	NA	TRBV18	TGTGCCAGCTCACCACCTTCAGGGTCCTACGAGCAGTACTTC	CASSPPSGSYEQYF
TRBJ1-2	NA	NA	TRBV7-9	TGTGCCAGCGCAATCGACGGTCGCGTGGTCGGTGGCTACACCTTC	CASAIDGRVVGGYTF
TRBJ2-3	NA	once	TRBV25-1	TGTGCCAGCGCCCCCAGCGGACGCACAGATACGCAGTATTTT	CASAPSGRTDTQYF
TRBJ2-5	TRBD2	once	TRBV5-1	TGCGCCAGCAGCTTGCCTAGCGGAGCCCGGGAGACCCAGTACTTC	CASSLPSGARETQYF
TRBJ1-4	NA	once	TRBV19	TGTGCCAGTAGTATTGCCGGGGAACGCGAAAAACTGTTTTTT	CASSIAGEREKLFF
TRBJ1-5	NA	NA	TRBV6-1	TGTGCTAGCTGGGAGAATAGCAATCAGCCCCAGCATTTT	CASWENSNQPQHF
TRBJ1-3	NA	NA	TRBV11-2	TGTGCCAGCAGTAGGGGTCCGGGAAACACCATATATTTT	CASSRGPGNTIYF
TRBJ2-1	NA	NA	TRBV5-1	TGCGCCAGCAGCGGAGGTCCGGGGGACCCCAATGAGCAGTTCTTC	CASSGGPGDPNEQFF
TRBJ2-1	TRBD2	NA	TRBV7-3	TGTGCCAGCAGCTCGTCCGGGACTAGCGGATACAATGAGCAGTTCTTC	CASSSSGTSGYNEQFF
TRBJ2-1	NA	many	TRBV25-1	TGTGCCAGCAGTGAATTTCGAACGGCTAGCGAGTTTGTCAATGAGCAGTTCTTC	CASSEFRTASEFVNEQFF
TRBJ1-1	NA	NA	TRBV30	TGTGCCTGGCAGCCGAACACTGAAGCTTTCTTT	CAWQPNTEAFF
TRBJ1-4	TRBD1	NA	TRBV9	TGTGCCAGCAGCTTCCGACAGGGGAAGAATGAAAAACTGTTTTTT	CASSFRQGKNEKLFF
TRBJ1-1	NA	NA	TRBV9	TGTGCCAGCAGCCCGGGGACCCCTGAAGCTTTCTTT	CASSPGTPEAFF
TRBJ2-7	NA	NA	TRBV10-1	TGCGCCAGCAGTGATGATAGCTCCTACGAGCAGTACTTC	CASSDDSSYEQYF
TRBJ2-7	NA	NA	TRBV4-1	TGCGCCAGCAGCCACGATAGACCGAGGGAAGGATACGAGCAGTACTTC	CASSHDRPREGYEQYF
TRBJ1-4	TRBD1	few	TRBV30	TGTGCCTGGAGTCCGGGACAGGGGGGGAAACTGTTTTTT	CAWSPGQGGKLFF
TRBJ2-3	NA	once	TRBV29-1	TGCAGCTTCATCACAGGGACTAGCACAGATACGCAGTATTTT	CSFITGTSTDTQYF
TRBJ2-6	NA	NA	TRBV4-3	TGCGCCAGCAGCCAAGAGTGGGGGAGTTTCTCTGGGGCCAACGTCCTGACTTTC	CASSQEWGSFSGANVLTF
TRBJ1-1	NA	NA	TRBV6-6	TGTGCCAGCAGTTACTGGGGAGAGGGAACTGAAGCTTTCTTT	CASSYWGEGTEAFF
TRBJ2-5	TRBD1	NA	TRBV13	TGTGCCAGCAGCCTCCTGGGCAGGGGGCAAGAGACCCAGTACTTC	CASSLLGRGQETQYF
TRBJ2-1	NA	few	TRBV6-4	TGTGCCAGCAGTCTAGGGGACTACAATGAGCAGTTCTTC	CASSLGDYNEQFF
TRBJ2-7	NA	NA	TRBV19	TGTGCCAGTAGTATTGAACACGATCTTACCTCCTACGAGCAGTACTTC	CASSIEHDLTSYEQYF
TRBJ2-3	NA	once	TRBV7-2	TGTGCCAGCAGCCAGGACAGAGGCGGGGTGCCTAGCACAGATACGCAGTATTTT	CASSQDRGGVPSTDTQYF
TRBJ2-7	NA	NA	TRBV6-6	TGTGCCAGCAGTTGCCGATTGGGAGTGAGCTCCTACGAGCAGTACTTC	CASSCRLGVSSYEQYF
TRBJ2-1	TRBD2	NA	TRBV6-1	TGTGCCAGCAGTGGACTAGCGGGATCTATCTACAATGAGCAGTTCTTC	CASSGLAGSIYNEQFF
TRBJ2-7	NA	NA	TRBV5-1	TGCGCCAGCAGCAAGACAGGATTCTCCTACGAGCAGTACTTC	CASSKTGFSYEQYF
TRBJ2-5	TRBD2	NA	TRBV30	TGTGCCTGGAGTGTGGGACTAGCGGGACGAGAGACCCAGTACTTC	CAWSVGLAGRETQYF
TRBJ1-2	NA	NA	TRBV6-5	TGTGCCAGCAGTTACGTCCAGGGACTGGAAGGCTACACCTTC	CASSYVQGLEGYTF
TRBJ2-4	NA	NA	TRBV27	TGTGCCAGCAGTTTATTAGGCGACGGAGGCATTCAGTACTTC	CASSLLGDGGIQYF
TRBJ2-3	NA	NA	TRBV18	TGTGCCAGCTCACCATTCAGGGAAAGCACAGATACGCAGTATTTT	CASSPFRESTDTQYF
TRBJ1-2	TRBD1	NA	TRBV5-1	TGCGCCAGCAGCACGGAGGGACAGGCCAGCTATGGCTACACCTTC	CASSTEGQASYGYTF